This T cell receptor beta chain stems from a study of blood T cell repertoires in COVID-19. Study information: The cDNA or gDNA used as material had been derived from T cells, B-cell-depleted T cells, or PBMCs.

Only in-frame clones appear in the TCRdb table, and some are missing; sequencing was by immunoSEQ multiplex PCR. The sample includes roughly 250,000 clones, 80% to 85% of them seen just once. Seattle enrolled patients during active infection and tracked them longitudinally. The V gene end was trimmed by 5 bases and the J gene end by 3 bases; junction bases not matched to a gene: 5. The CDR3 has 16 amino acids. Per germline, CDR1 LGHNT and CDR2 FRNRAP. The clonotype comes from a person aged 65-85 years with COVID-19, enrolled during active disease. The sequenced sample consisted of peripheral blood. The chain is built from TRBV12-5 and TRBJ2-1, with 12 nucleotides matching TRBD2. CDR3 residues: CASGLLAGGGYNEQFF. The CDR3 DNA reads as TGTGCTAGTGGTCTACTAGCGGGGGGTGGCTACAATGAGCAGTTCTTC.